A selection of T cell receptor beta chains follows, all from one sample in a study of T-cell memory formation after mild COVID-19. TCRdb re-called the 5' RACE reads through MiXCR, storing one row per CDR3 protein. Of 150,000 to 200,000 distinct CDR3 sequences detected, 10% to 15% appear once; the ten largest clones hold about 3.6%. Sample: PBMCs or a T cell subset sorted from them (not recorded which). These receptors all stem from a young man who had mild COVID-19 (a few samples of this study predate the infection). Cell type and time point are not known. Each CDR3 is given with its conserved first and last residue. A D gene is named only where the DNA matches it firmly. The size field is filled for only some rows; it gives once, few, many or a size class.

len	abundance	v_gene	d_gene	j_gene	CDR3nt	CDR3aa
13	few	TRBV7-2	-	TRBJ1-1	TGTGCCAGCACATCCGACGAGCGTACTGAAGCTTTCTTT	CASTSDERTEAFF
14	-	TRBV10-2	-	TRBJ1-1	TGCGCCAGCAGTGAGGTTCAGGGAGGGACTGAAGCTTTCTTT	CASSEVQGGTEAFF
13	few	TRBV7-3	TRBD1	TRBJ1-1	TGTGCCAGCAGCGAGGACAGGTCCACTGAAGCTTTCTTT	CASSEDRSTEAFF
13	few	TRBV20-1	TRBD2	TRBJ2-2	TGCAGTGTAGCGGGGGAGAACACCGGGGAGCTGTTTTTT	CSVAGENTGELFF
12	many	TRBV7-2	-	TRBJ1-5	TGTGCCAGCAGTGACAGCAATCAGCCCCAGCATTTT	CASSDSNQPQHF
13	-	TRBV7-2	-	TRBJ2-3	TGTGCCAGCAGCCCCCGCTTCACAGATACGCAGTATTTT	CASSPRFTDTQYF
14	-	TRBV12-3/TRBV12-4	TRBD1	TRBJ1-1	TGTGCCAGCAGTCAACAGGGGCTGAGCACTGAAGCTTTCTTT	CASSQQGLSTEAFF
14	few	TRBV6-5	-	TRBJ1-1	TGTGCCAGCAATGAACTGACAGGCGACACTGAAGCTTTCTTT	CASNELTGDTEAFF
16	few	TRBV20-1	TRBD1	TRBJ2-5	TGCAGTGCTAGAGATCTACGACAGGGGGCGATTTCTGCCCAGTACTTC	CSARDLRQGAISAQYF
16	many	TRBV12-3/TRBV12-4	-	TRBJ2-7	TGTGCCAGCAGCCGTAGGGACAAAGGAATCTCCTACGAGCAGTACTTC	CASSRRDKGISYEQYF